The T cell receptor (beta chain) under discussion was sequenced for a study of graft-versus-host responses after intestinal transplantation (dated by TCRdb to the early 2020s). Concerning the study at large: The transplants that recipients got were multivisceral, liver-intestinal, or isolated intestinal. Every recipient was given anti-thymocyte globulin induction, then maintenance tacrolimus and steroids for around three years. Bulk TCR-beta CDR3 sequencing was used to track graft-versus-host and host-versus-graft alloreactive T cell clones in the graft, circulation and bone marrow after intestinal transplantation. To identify alloreactive clones, pre-transplant mixed lymphocyte reaction products were sequenced and then compared with unstimulated pre-transplant donor and recipient T cells. A cohort of 20 to 25 intestinal transplant recipients, including one retransplant, was enrolled, and a few patients lacking pretransplant specimens were excluded. A peak of at least 4% donor T cells among recipient peripheral blood mononuclear cells was the definition used for donor T cell macrochimerism. Rather than going through the commercial service, samples from a few later patients were sequenced in-house on an Illumina MiSeq and processed with MiXCR.

Only a few counts were recorded for this clone. This clone's antigen is unknown. No base quality values were provided; no much bigger clone lies one nucleotide off. The CDR3 starts with the cysteine, ends with the phenylalanine, and has 13 residues. The DNA shown is the 39-base CDR3, in frame from base 1. V ends up 7 bases short and J 3 bases short, with an unmatched junction base count of 0. CDR1 and CDR2 (MNHEY, SVGAGI) derive from the germline V gene. The study at large found these results: Patients with donor T cell macrochimerism had high GvH to HvG T cell clonal ratios in their allografts. The conclusions were limited by the relatively low number and heterogeneity of the intestinal transplant patients. Peak levels of circulating GvH clones were associated with declines in HvG clones early after transplant. GvH clones turned up in recipient bone marrow, with some appearing earlier in ileal mucosa or blood, a pattern consistent with an intestinal mucosal origin.

Library preparation was by the immunoSEQ multiplex PCR assay. For most patients, genomic DNA was isolated using the Qiagen DNeasy Blood and Tissue Kit and was shipped frozen to Adaptive Biotechnologies for TCR sequencing. For most patients, genomic DNA was subjected to high-throughput TCR-beta CDR3 sequencing by Adaptive Biotechnologies. As for the authors' bioinformatics: Adaptive's ImmunoSEQ software was the source of the TCR sequencing data for 18 patients, while a few other patients were processed with MiXCR and VDJtools. CD4 versus CD8 sorting errors were corrected by removing sequences found in both subsets at a frequency ratio below 5:1. CDR3 nucleotide sequences shared by donor and recipient were removed because the origin of these sequences could not be assigned. At least 2-fold expansion over unstimulated cells and a minimum CFSE-low frequency of 0.002% (template counts) or 0.001% (read counts) were required for clones to be classified as alloreactive. Mappable clones were those detected in sequenced pre-transplant spleen, lymph node, or MLR CFSE-low populations of the donor or recipient. Cumulative frequency of alloreactive clones was calculated as a percentage of all sequences weighted by copy number. TCRdb holds this immuneACCESS table with in-frame rearrangements only. Some clones are missing; in checked studies, unresolved V genes explain under half, and the rest has no known cause. From that table come the V and J calls and clone size; the DNA was used to work out D and trimming. The table for this sample lists 86,000 or so clones; just over 90% of them were counted only once. Of the sample, approximately 6% is held by the ten largest clones.

The time point label for this specimen denotes: cells obtained before transplantation from donor or recipient. CD3+CD4+ and CD3+CD8+ populations were FACS-sorted from unstimulated pre-transplant donor and recipient cells taken from spleen or lymph nodes. The chain employs TRBV6-5 and TRBJ2-2; TRBD2 aligns with 9 central bases. The receptor's source is a human donor who received an intestinal transplant. This material consisted of unstimulated CD8+ T cells sorted from spleen or lymph node cells, taken before intestinal transplant. The CDR3 in this case is CASTSGDTGELFF. The sequenced DNA: TGTGCCAGCACTAGCGGGGACACCGGGGAGCTGTTTTTT.